This TCR beta chain was observed in a study of T-cell memory formation after mild COVID-19. UMIs and sample barcodes were carried by the TCR alpha and TCR beta cDNA libraries that 5'RACE produced using constant-segment primers. TCRdb re-called the 5' RACE reads with MiXCR, one entry per CDR3 protein. In the table there are approximately 180,000 distinct CDR3 sequences, 16% of which are singletons. CDR1 is MGHRA and CDR2 is YSYEKL in the germline V gene. V gave up 1 base and J gave up 7 bases, with 13 bases separating them. The CDR3 consists of 15 residues. The chain couples TRBV4-1 to TRBJ2-2, with a possible D match to TRBD1 (6 bases). Sequences were obtained from PBMCs or a T cell subset sorted from them (not recorded which). This clonotype was sampled from an adult woman who had mild COVID-19 (a few samples of this study predate the infection). Cell type and time point are not known. The CDR3 sequence: CASSQGTALDGELFF. CDR3 DNA sequence: TGCGCCAGCAGCCAAGGGACAGCCTTAGACGGGGAGCTGTTTTTT.